This TCR beta chain was sequenced for a study of T cells in localized non-small cell lung cancer. On this clone: Its target is unknown.

Germline loops: CDR1 SEHNR, CDR2 FQNEAQ (reference sequence). Trimming took off 0 bases at V and 8 bases at J, with 13 bases between the two ends. The CDR3 extends over 15 amino acids. The study, taken as a whole, reports: Median about 56 top-100 tumor clones were shared with paired adjacent lung. The study found T cell clonality highest in uninvolved adjacent lung, above tumor. Sequencing was restricted to one tumor region; therefore, heterogeneity remains possible.

Generated by immunoSEQ multiplex PCR, the TCRdb table keeps only in-frame clones and is missing some. The sample shows 30,000 to 50,000 clones, about four fifths of them seen only once. This TCR derives from a woman aged 35-75 years with stage II squamous cell lung carcinoma. The sample in question was PBMCs, obtained before any cancer treatment. The V and J genes are TRBV7-9 and TRBJ1-4; D not certain. The CDR3 DNA reads as TGTGCCAGCAGCTTAGCTTTGGGAGAGGGCGAAAAACTGTTTTTT. It encodes CASSLALGEGEKLFF.